A selection of T cell receptor beta chains follows, all from one sample in a study of CD8 T cells in ankylosing spondylitis. Each CDR3 protein gets one entry after TCRdb re-called the 5' RACE reads with MiXCR. The sample lists around 150,000 distinct CDR3 sequences, 40% to 50% occurring once. The sequencing sample was made of synovial fluid, either unsorted or a sorted T cell fraction (not recorded which). The receptors stem from a male donor with ankylosing spondylitis. CDR3s include the opening cysteine and the closing phenylalanine or tryptophan. Each record gives: V gene, clone size, D gene, J gene, CDR3 protein, CDR3 DNA. A D gene is named only where the DNA matches it firmly. Only some rows state a clone size, as once, few, many or a class for expanded clones.

TRBV27	NA	TRBD2	TRBJ2-3	CASSSLTGLRLAGVTDTQYF	TGTGCCAGCAGTTCCTTGACAGGCCTAAGACTAGCGGGGGTCACAGATACGCAGTATTTT
TRBV4-3	few	TRBD2	TRBJ2-7	CASSQERGLAGAYEQYF	TGCGCCAGCAGCCAAGAACGGGGACTAGCGGGAGCCTACGAGCAGTACTTC
TRBV28	NA	NA	TRBJ2-7	CASSFFHTTEPRAWYNYEQYF	TGTGCCAGCAGTTTCTTTCACACGACTGAGCCTAGGGCCTGGTACAACTACGAGCAGTACTTC
TRBV2	many	NA	TRBJ1-5	CASSPGDGTLGNQPQHF	TGTGCCAGCAGCCCCGGGGACGGGACGTTGGGCAATCAGCCCCAGCATTTT
TRBV12-5	NA	NA	TRBJ1-5	CASKGRRSNQPQHF	TGTGCTAGCAAGGGGCGGCGGAGCAATCAGCCCCAGCATTTT
TRBV5-4	NA	NA	TRBJ2-7	CASSLSWPGTPYEQYF	TGTGCCAGCAGCTTGAGTTGGCCCGGGACACCCTACGAGCAGTACTTC
TRBV20-1	many	NA	TRBJ2-7	CSARAWETYEQYF	TGCAGTGCTAGAGCTTGGGAAACCTACGAGCAGTACTTC
TRBV9	NA	NA	TRBJ2-7	CASSASHIGVYEQYF	TGTGCCAGCAGCGCCTCCCACATCGGGGTTTACGAGCAGTACTTC
TRBV4-2	NA	NA	TRBJ1-6	CASSQRGGTEPPLHF	TGTGCCAGCAGCCAACGGGGGGGGACGGAGCCACCCCTCCACTTT
TRBV6-4	NA	NA	TRBJ1-6	CASSDSSAGTEYNSPLHF	TGTGCCAGCAGTGACTCATCCGCCGGGACTGAATATAATTCACCCCTCCACTTT
TRBV18	once	NA	TRBJ1-1	CASSPQVVNTEAFF	TGTGCCAGCTCACCCCAAGTTGTGAACACTGAAGCTTTCTTT
TRBV9	NA	NA	TRBJ1-1	CASSAGWSGATEAFF	TGTGCCAGCAGCGCAGGTTGGTCCGGGGCCACTGAAGCTTTCTTT
TRBV27	NA	TRBD1	TRBJ2-5	CASSYQGAETQYF	TGTGCCAGCAGTTATCAGGGGGCGGAGACCCAGTACTTC
TRBV10-3	NA	NA	TRBJ2-2	CAIFSGFGTGELFF	TGTGCCATCTTCTCAGGTTTTGGGACCGGGGAGCTGTTTTTT
TRBV10-3	NA	NA	TRBJ1-1	CAISGGWDLDTEAFF	TGTGCCATCAGTGGGGGCTGGGATCTCGACACTGAAGCTTTCTTT
TRBV13	NA	TRBD1	TRBJ2-7	CASSPHLDRAPYEQYF	TGTGCCAGCAGCCCTCACCTGGACAGGGCACCTTACGAGCAGTACTTC
TRBV19	NA	NA	TRBJ1-2	CASSIDEAVYGYTF	TGTGCCAGTAGTATAGATGAGGCTGTTTATGGCTACACCTTC
TRBV4-3	NA	TRBD2	TRBJ2-7	CASSLGTSGWQEQYF	TGCGCCAGCAGCCTTGGGACTAGCGGGTGGCAGGAGCAGTACTTC
TRBV27	NA	TRBD1	TRBJ2-7	CASSPHVGQGYEQYF	TGTGCCAGCAGTCCCCATGTGGGACAGGGTTACGAGCAGTACTTC
TRBV6-4	NA	TRBD2	TRBJ2-1	CASGPSGSSYNEQFF	TGTGCCAGCGGACCTAGCGGAAGCTCCTACAATGAGCAGTTCTTC
TRBV6-1	NA	TRBD2	TRBJ2-3	CASSEWRLASRTDTQYF	TGTGCCAGCAGTGAATGGCGACTAGCGTCCCGCACAGATACGCAGTATTTT
TRBV6-5	once	NA	TRBJ2-3	CASSYGGVPDTQYF	TGTGCCAGCAGTTACGGGGGAGTGCCAGATACGCAGTATTTT
TRBV7-9	NA	NA	TRBJ1-2	CASSLAKTDHYGYTF	TGTGCCAGCAGCTTAGCCAAGACTGATCACTATGGCTACACCTTC
TRBV27	NA	NA	TRBJ1-2	CASSFLTDINYGYTF	TGTGCCAGCAGTTTCCTGACAGATATCAACTATGGCTACACCTTC
TRBV10-3	NA	TRBD2	TRBJ2-5	CAISASGRVETQYF	TGTGCCATCAGTGCCTCGGGGAGGGTGGAGACCCAGTACTTC
TRBV5-1	NA	TRBD1	TRBJ2-2	CASSSDWDSSPNTGELFF	TGCGCCAGCAGCAGTGACTGGGACAGCTCCCCGAACACCGGGGAGCTGTTTTTT
TRBV15	many	TRBD1	TRBJ2-7	CATSRDRPGDRPPGEQYF	TGTGCCACCAGCAGAGATCGACCTGGGGACAGGCCTCCGGGCGAGCAGTACTTC
TRBV6-5	NA	NA	TRBJ1-1	CASSYFRENTEAFF	TGTGCCAGCAGTTACTTCAGGGAGAACACTGAAGCTTTCTTT
TRBV10-3	NA	NA	TRBJ2-3	CAISDWDFFTDTQYF	TGTGCCATCAGTGATTGGGACTTCTTCACAGATACGCAGTATTTT
TRBV7-3	many	NA	TRBJ2-7	CASSLMGGAPEQYF	TGTGCCAGCAGCTTAATGGGCGGCGCTCCCGAGCAGTACTTC
TRBV5-1	NA	TRBD1	TRBJ2-7	CASSTTQGAYPPYEQYF	TGCGCCAGCAGCACTACACAGGGGGCGTACCCCCCATACGAGCAGTACTTC
TRBV20-1	few	TRBD1	TRBJ1-1	CSALMRGIRGLNTEAFF	TGCAGTGCCCTGATGCGGGGGATCAGGGGGTTAAACACTGAAGCTTTCTTT
TRBV6-4	NA	TRBD2	TRBJ2-3	CASSDTSGSSHTQYF	TGTGCCAGCAGTGACACTAGCGGGAGTAGTCATACGCAGTATTTT
TRBV6-1	NA	TRBD2	TRBJ2-1	CASSPPGTRLYNEQFF	TGTGCCAGCAGCCCCCCCGGGACTAGACTCTACAATGAGCAGTTCTTC
TRBV27	NA	TRBD2	TRBJ2-5	CASSPGRAGPETQYF	TGTGCCAGCAGTCCCGGGAGGGCCGGGCCAGAGACCCAGTACTTC
TRBV13	NA	TRBD2	TRBJ2-3	CASSSGLAGERTDTQYF	TGTGCCAGCAGCTCGGGACTAGCGGGGGAACGCACAGATACGCAGTATTTT
TRBV18	NA	NA	TRBJ1-2	CASSSPAGWGFNYGYTF	TGTGCCAGCTCATCCCCGGCGGGCTGGGGTTTCAACTATGGCTACACCTTC
TRBV7-6	NA	TRBD1	TRBJ2-7	CASSLGVQGSYEQYF	TGTGCCAGCAGCTTAGGGGTACAGGGGAGCTACGAGCAGTACTTC
TRBV28	NA	TRBD2	TRBJ2-7	CASRTGTRVYEQYF	TGTGCCAGCAGGACCGGGACTAGGGTGTACGAGCAGTACTTC
TRBV18	NA	NA	TRBJ1-4	CASSPWYRAVYDEKLFF	TGTGCCAGCTCACCATGGTATAGGGCGGTTTATGATGAAAAACTGTTTTTT
TRBV7-2	many	NA	TRBJ1-1	CASSLVAGNTEAFF	TGTGCCAGCAGCTTAGTCGCGGGGAACACTGAAGCTTTCTTT
TRBV20-1	NA	NA	TRBJ1-5	CSAREGMVSQPQHF	TGCAGTGCTAGGGAGGGAATGGTGAGTCAGCCCCAGCATTTT